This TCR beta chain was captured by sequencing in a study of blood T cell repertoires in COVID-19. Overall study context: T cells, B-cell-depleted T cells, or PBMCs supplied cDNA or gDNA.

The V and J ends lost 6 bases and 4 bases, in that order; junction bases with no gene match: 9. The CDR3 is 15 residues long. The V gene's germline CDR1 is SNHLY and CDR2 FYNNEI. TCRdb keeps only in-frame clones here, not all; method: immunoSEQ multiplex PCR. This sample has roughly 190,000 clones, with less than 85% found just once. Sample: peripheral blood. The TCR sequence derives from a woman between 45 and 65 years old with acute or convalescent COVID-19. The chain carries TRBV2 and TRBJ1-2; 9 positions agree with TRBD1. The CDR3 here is CASSPDRGIVYGYTF. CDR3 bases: TGTGCCAGCAGCCCCGACAGGGGGATAGTCTATGGCTACACCTTC.